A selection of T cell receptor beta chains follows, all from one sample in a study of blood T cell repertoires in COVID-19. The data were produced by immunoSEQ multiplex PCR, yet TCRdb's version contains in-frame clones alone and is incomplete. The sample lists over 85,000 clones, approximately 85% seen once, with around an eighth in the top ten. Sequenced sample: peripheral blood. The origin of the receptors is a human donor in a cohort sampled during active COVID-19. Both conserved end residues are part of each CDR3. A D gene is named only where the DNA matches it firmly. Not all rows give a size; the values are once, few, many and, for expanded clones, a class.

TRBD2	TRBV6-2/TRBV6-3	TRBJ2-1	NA	TGTGCCAGCAGTCAACCCGGGACTACCAAGCAGTTCTTC	CASSQPGTTKQFF
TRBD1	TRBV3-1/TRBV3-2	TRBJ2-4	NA	TGTGCCAGCAGCGAAGGACAGGGGAGGAACATTCAGTACTTC	CASSEGQGRNIQYF
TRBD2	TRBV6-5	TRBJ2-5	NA	TGTGCCAGCAGAATTAGCGGGGGGACTCAAGAGACCCAGTACTTC	CASRISGGTQETQYF
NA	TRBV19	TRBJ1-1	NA	TGTGCCAGTAGTAATAGACAGCCGAACACTGAAGCTTTCTTT	CASSNRQPNTEAFF
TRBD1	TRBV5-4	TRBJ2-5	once	TGTGCCAGCGAGCGACAGGGGTTAGGGGAGACCCAGTACTTC	CASERQGLGETQYF
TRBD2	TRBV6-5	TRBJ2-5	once	TGTGCCAGCAGTTACTCTAGCGGGGGCAACCAAGAGACCCAGTACTTC	CASSYSSGGNQETQYF
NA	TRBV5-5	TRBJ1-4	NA	TGTGCCAGCAGCCGGGTCGGGGTTAATGAAAAACTGTTTTTT	CASSRVGVNEKLFF
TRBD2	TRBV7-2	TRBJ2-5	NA	TGTGCCAGCAGCCAGACTAGCGGGGGGGAGACCCAGTACTTC	CASSQTSGGETQYF
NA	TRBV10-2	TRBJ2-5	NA	TGCGCCAGTCGAAGGGAGTTTGTAGTCCAAGAGACCCAGTACTTC	CASRREFVVQETQYF
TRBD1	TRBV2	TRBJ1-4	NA	TGTGCCGGATCCGGGACAGGGGATGAAAAACTGTTTTTT	CAGSGTGDEKLFF
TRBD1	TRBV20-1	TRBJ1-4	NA	TGCAGTGCGAGTCCGGGACAGTCTAATGAAAAACTGTTTTTT	CSASPGQSNEKLFF
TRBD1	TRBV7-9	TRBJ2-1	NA	TGTGCCAGCAGCGCCCGACAGGGGTACAATGAGCAGTTCTTC	CASSARQGYNEQFF
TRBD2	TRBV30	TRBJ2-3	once	TGTGCCCGGACTCGGGGGGGTTCGACAGATACGCAGTATTTT	CARTRGGSTDTQYF
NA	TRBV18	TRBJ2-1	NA	TGTGCCAGCTCACCCTCGGGACTCGTATACAATGAGCAGTTCTTC	CASSPSGLVYNEQFF
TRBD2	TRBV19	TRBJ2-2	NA	TGTGCCAGTAGTATAGAGGGCGGGGGGAACACCGGGGAGCTGTTTTTT	CASSIEGGGNTGELFF
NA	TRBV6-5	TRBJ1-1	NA	TGTGCCAGCAGTCCCCGGGGCAGGGGAGTCACTGAAGCTTTCTTT	CASSPRGRGVTEAFF
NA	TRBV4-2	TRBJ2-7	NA	TGTGCCAGCAGCCCTACAGGGAGCGAGCAGTACTTC	CASSPTGSEQYF
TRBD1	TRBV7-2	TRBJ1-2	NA	TGTGCCAGCAGCTTAGCGCAAGGGGGCTCTGGCTACACCTTC	CASSLAQGGSGYTF
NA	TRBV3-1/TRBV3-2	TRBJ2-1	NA	TGTGCCAGCAGCCAAGTAAGGGGGTCCTACAATGAGCAGTTCTTC	CASSQVRGSYNEQFF
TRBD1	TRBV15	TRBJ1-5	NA	TGTGCCACCAGCAGAGATTGGACAGGAAATCAGCCCCAGCATTTT	CATSRDWTGNQPQHF
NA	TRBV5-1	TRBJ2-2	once	TGCGCCAGCAGCTCCCGACCCAACAGGGTGGGGGACGCCGGGGAGCTGTTTTTT	CASSSRPNRVGDAGELFF
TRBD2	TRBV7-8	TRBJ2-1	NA	TGTGCCAGCAGCCCCACGGGGGGGCATCATGAGCAGTTCTTC	CASSPTGGHHEQFF
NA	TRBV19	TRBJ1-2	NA	TGTGCCAGTAGAGAAAGGGGGGGAGATGGCTACACCTTC	CASRERGGDGYTF
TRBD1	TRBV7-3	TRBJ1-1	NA	TGTGCCAGCAGCCCAGACAGGGCTTCCGTCGGCGCTTTCTTT	CASSPDRASVGAFF
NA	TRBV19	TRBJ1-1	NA	TGTGCCAGTAGTAAGGGACACCGGAACACTGAAGCTTTCTTT	CASSKGHRNTEAFF
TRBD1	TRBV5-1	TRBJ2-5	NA	TGCGCCAGCAGCTTGCAGGGGGCGAGTCAAGAGACCCAGTACTTC	CASSLQGASQETQYF
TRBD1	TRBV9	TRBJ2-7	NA	TGTGCCAGCAGCGTGGGGACAGGTCTTTCCTACGAGCAGTACTTC	CASSVGTGLSYEQYF
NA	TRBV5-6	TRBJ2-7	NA	TGTGCCAGCAGCTTGGGGGGCTATTCCTACGAGCAGTACTTC	CASSLGGYSYEQYF
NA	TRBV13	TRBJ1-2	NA	TGTGCCAGCAGCTTAGGACAGTCAACAATCTATGGCTACACCTTC	CASSLGQSTIYGYTF
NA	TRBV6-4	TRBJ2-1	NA	TGTGCCAGCAGCCCGGAGGGGAGGCTCTTCGATGAGCAGTTCTTC	CASSPEGRLFDEQFF
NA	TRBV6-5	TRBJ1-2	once	TGTGCCAGCAGGGTACAGGGTGAGGGGGGCTACACCTTC	CASRVQGEGGYTF
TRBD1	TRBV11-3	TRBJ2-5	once	TGTGCCAGCAGCTTAGGGATACAGGGGGCGCGGGAGACCCAGTACTTC	CASSLGIQGARETQYF
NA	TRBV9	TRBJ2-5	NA	TGTGCCAGCAGCGCGGACAGTCTGAAGGGGACCCAGTACTTC	CASSADSLKGTQYF
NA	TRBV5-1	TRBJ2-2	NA	TGCGCCAGCAGCTTGGACACGCAGGGTGATACCGGGGAGCTGTTTTTT	CASSLDTQGDTGELFF
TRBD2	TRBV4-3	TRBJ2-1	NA	TGCGCCAGCAGCCAAGATATCCCCGCGGGAGGGTCTTACAATGAGCAGTTCTTC	CASSQDIPAGGSYNEQFF
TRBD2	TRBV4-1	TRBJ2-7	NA	TGCGCCAGCAGCCACACGGGGGGGGGTGAGCAGTACTTC	CASSHTGGGEQYF
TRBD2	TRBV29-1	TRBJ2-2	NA	TGCAGCGTTGACGGCGGGAGGGGGAACACCGGGGAGCTGTTTTTT	CSVDGGRGNTGELFF
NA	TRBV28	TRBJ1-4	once	TGTGCCAGCAGCCCTCGGGGAAAACTGTTTTTT	CASSPRGKLFF
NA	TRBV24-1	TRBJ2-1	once	TGTGCCACCAGTGATCGGGGGGCCTCCTACAATGAGCAGTTCTTC	CATSDRGASYNEQFF
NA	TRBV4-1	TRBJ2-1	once	TGCGCCAGCAGCCAAGATCCGGTCAATGAGCAGTTCTTC	CASSQDPVNEQFF
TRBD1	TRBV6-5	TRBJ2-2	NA	TGTGCCAGCAAGCCCGGGACAGGGTCTATGTTTTTT	CASKPGTGSMFF
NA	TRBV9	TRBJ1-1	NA	TGTGCCAGCATGGGGGAGGACACTGAAGCTTTCTTT	CASMGEDTEAFF
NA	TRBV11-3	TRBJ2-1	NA	TGTGCCAGCAGCTTATCACTAGGTAGGGAGCAGTTCTTC	CASSLSLGREQFF
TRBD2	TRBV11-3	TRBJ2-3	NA	TGTGCCAGCAGCAACGGACTAGCGGGCCATACGCAGTATTTT	CASSNGLAGHTQYF
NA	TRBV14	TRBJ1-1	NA	TGTGCCAGCAGCCCTTTGGGCCCCATGAACACTGAAGCTTTCTTT	CASSPLGPMNTEAFF